Reported below is one T cell receptor (beta chain). Its antigen is not yet known. No much larger clone exists at a distance of one base, and base qualities are not known. Libraries were made using PCR. Sequencer: Illumina HiSeq 1500. TCRdb applied fastp at Q25 and MiXCR to the public reads, then kept only in-frame beta chains. When rows share a CDR3 protein, they turn into one entry using the most common DNA and genes. For this sample the table gives 14,000 or so distinct CDR3 sequences, of which around 50% were detected only once. Over 15% of the sample rests with the top ten. This sample is drawn from a study of tumor-infiltrating lymphocytes in oesophageal squamous cell carcinoma (dated by TCRdb to the mid-2010s). CDR1 and CDR2 were assigned from the germline V gene as SGHTA and FQGNSA. From the cysteine through the phenylalanine, the CDR3 covers 12 amino acids. The DNA shown is the 36-base CDR3, in frame from base 1.

The clonotype was recovered from a male donor with esophageal squamous cell carcinoma. Sequenced sample: esophageal tumor tissue. The chain couples TRBV7-2 to TRBJ2-3; matching of 6 bases hints at TRBD1 as the D gene. The DNA end is a closer match to TRBJ1-1, so the J assignment may be wrong. For the CDR3, the sequence is CASSFEGGGAFF. The DNA sequence reads TGTGCCAGCAGCTTCGAAGGGGGGGGAGCTTTCTTT.